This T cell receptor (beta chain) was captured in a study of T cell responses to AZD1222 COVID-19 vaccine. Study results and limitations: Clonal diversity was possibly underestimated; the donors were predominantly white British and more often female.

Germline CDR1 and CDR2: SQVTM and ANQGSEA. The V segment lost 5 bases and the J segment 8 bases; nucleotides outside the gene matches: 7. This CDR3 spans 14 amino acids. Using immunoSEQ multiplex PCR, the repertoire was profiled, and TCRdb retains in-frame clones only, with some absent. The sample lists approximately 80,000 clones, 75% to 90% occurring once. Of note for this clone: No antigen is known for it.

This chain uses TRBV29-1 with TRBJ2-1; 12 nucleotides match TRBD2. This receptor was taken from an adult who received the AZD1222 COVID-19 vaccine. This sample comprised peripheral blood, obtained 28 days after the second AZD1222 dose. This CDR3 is CSVQSSGGVDEQFF. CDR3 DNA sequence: TGCAGCGTTCAGTCTAGCGGGGGGGTGGATGAGCAGTTCTTC.